This T cell receptor beta chain was retrieved from a study of blood T cell repertoires in COVID-19. Study information: Specimens from acute and convalescent COVID-19 originated in the United States, Italy and Spain.

Trimming took off 8 bases at V and 2 bases at J, with 13 bases between the two ends. The CDR3 is made up of 13 amino acids. CDR1 and CDR2 (germline): MNHEY, SVGAGI. In the original analysis: Estimation of nucleated cell counts was performed using reference gene primer amplification. Assay used: immunoSEQ multiplex PCR; TCRdb lists only in-frame clones, some missing. D and trimming were read from the DNA, whereas the V and J calls and clone size are those reported in that table. The sample shows tens of thousands of clones, about four fifths of them seen only once. The chain carries TRBV6-5 and TRBJ2-7; D is possibly TRBD1 (5 bases). The TCR originated in an older man with acute or convalescent COVID-19. Source material: peripheral blood. CDR3 loop: CASGKGKTYEQYF. As DNA, the CDR3 is TGTGCCAGCGGAAAGGGGAAGACCTACGAGCAGTACTTC.